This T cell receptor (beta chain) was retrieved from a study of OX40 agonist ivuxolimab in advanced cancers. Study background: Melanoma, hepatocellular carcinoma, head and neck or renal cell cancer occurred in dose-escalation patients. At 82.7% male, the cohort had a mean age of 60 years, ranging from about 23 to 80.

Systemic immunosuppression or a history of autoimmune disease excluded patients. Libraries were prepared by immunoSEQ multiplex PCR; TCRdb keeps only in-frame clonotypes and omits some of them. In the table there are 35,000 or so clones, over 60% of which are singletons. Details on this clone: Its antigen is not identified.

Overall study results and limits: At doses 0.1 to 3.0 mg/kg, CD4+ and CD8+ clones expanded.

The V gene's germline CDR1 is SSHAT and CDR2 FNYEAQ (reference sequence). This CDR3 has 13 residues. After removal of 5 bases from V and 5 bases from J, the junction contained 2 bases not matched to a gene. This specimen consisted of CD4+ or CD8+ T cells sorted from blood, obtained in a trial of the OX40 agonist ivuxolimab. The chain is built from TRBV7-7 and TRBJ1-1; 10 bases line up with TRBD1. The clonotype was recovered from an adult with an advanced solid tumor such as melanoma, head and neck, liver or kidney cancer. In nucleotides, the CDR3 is TGTGCCAGCAGCGAGGGACAGGGGACTGAAGCTTTCTTT. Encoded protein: CASSEGQGTEAFF.